The T cell receptor (beta chain) under discussion was sequenced for a study of OX40 agonist ivuxolimab in advanced cancers. Study conclusions and caveats: Antigen specificity was not determined for the expanded peripheral T cells.

TCRdb's copy holds only in-frame clones and misses some; the assay was immunoSEQ multiplex PCR. Of 65,000 to 80,000 clones in the sample, around 86% are singletons; the top ten hold around 0.23%. With respect to this clone: Its antigen is as yet unknown.

The material sequenced was CD4+ or CD8+ T cells sorted from blood, taken in a trial of the OX40 agonist ivuxolimab. This clonotype was sampled from an adult with an advanced solid tumor such as melanoma, head and neck, liver or kidney cancer.

The CDR3 DNA reads as TGTGCCAGCTCACCGGCGATCTACAATGAGCAGTTCTTC. Translated: CASSPAIYNEQFF. The chain uses TRBV18 and TRBJ2-1; D gene ambiguous. Looked up from germline, CDR1 is KGHSH and CDR2 is LQKENI. V was shortened by 3 bases and J by 3 bases, with 6 bases between the two germline ends. This CDR3 contains 13 residues.